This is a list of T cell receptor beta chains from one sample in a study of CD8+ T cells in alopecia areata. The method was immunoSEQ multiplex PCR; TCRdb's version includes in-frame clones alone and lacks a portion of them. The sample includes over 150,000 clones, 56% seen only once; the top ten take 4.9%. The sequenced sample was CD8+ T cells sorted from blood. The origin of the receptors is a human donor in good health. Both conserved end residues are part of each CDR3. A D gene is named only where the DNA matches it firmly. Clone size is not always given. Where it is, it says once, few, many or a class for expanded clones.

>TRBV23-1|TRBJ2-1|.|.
CASSRRVSYNEQFF
TGCGCCAGCAGTCGCAGGGTCTCGTACAATGAGCAGTTCTTC
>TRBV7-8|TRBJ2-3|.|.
CASSKRGTTDTQYF
TGTGCCAGCAGCAAGAGGGGAACCACAGATACGCAGTATTTT
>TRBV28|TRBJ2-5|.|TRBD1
CATTRVSQGRQETQYF
TGTGCCACCACGAGGGTCTCACAGGGGCGCCAAGAGACCCAGTACTTC
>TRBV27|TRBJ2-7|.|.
CASSLIGQSYEQYF
TGTGCCAGCAGCCTTATAGGACAGTCCTACGAGCAGTACTTC
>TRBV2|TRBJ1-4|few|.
CASSDLGATNEKLFF
TGTGCCAGCAGTGACCTGGGAGCAACTAATGAAAAACTGTTTTTT
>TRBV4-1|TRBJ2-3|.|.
CASSQARGSTDTQYF
TGCGCCAGCAGCCAAGCCCGGGGGAGCACAGATACGCAGTATTTT
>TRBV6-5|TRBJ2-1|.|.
CASGDRSYNEQFF
TGTGCCAGCGGGGATCGCTCCTACAATGAGCAGTTCTTC
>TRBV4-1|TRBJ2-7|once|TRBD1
CASSQVETGGYEQYF
TGCGCCAGCAGCCAAGTTGAGACAGGGGGCTACGAGCAGTACTTC
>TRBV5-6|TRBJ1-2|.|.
CASSRNRDGYTF
TGTGCCAGCAGCCGGAACAGAGATGGCTACACCTTC
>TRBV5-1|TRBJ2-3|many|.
CASSLGLSDATDTQYF
TGCGCCAGCAGCTTGGGTCTATCGGATGCTACAGATACGCAGTATTTT
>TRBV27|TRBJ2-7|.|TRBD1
CASSLGTGREQYF
TGTGCCAGCAGTCTAGGGACAGGTCGAGAGCAGTACTTC
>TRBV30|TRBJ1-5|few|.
CAWSVRGGSNQPQHF
TGTGCCTGGAGTGTACGGGGAGGGAGCAATCAGCCCCAGCATTTT
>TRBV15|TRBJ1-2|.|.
CATSTDQSYGYTF
TGTGCCACCAGCACCGACCAAAGCTATGGCTACACCTTC
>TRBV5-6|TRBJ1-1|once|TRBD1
CASTGTGYKEGTEAFF
TGTGCCAGCACAGGGACAGGGTACAAGGAGGGCACTGAAGCTTTCTTT
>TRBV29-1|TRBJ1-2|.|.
CSVEDMYGYTF
TGCAGCGTTGAAGATATGTATGGCTACACCTTC
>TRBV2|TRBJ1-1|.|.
CASSGQGGVTEAFF
TGTGCCAGCAGTGGGCAGGGAGGGGTCACTGAAGCTTTCTTT
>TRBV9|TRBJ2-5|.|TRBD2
CASSVAGGLLETQYF
TGTGCCAGCAGCGTAGCGGGGGGGCTGCTGGAGACCCAGTACTTC
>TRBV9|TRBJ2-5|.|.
CASSPSGLQETQYF
TGTGCCAGCAGTCCCTCGGGACTCCAAGAGACCCAGTACTTC
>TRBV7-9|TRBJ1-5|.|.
CASSLGYPAQPQHF
TGTGCCAGCAGCTTAGGGTATCCGGCACAGCCCCAGCATTTT
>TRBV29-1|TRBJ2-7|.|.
CSVEVAGRSSYEQYF
TGCAGCGTTGAAGTGGCTGGTCGGAGCTCCTACGAGCAGTACTTC
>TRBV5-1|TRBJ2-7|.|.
CASSPLDSSYEQYF
TGCGCCAGCAGCCCACTGGACAGCTCCTACGAGCAGTACTTC
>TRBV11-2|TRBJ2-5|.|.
CASSLVSPGDRTSETQYF
TGTGCCAGCAGCTTAGTCTCACCCGGAGACAGGACCTCGGAGACCCAGTACTTC
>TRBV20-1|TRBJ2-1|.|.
CSARAVGEQFF
TGCAGTGCTAGAGCGGTGGGTGAGCAGTTCTTC
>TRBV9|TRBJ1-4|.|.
CASSVGSNEKLFF
TGTGCCAGCAGCGTGGGTAGTAATGAAAAACTGTTTTTT
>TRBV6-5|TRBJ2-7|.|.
CASQSKLTYEQYF
TGTGCCAGCCAATCCAAGCTTACCTACGAGCAGTACTTC
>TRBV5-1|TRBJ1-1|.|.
CASSLDGGTEAFF
TGCGCCAGCAGCTTGGATGGAGGCACTGAAGCTTTCTTT
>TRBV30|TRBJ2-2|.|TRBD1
CAWNLRQGTGELFF
TGTGCCTGGAATCTTCGACAGGGTACCGGGGAGCTGTTTTTT
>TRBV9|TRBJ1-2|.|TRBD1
CASSVDRSGYTF
TGTGCCAGCAGCGTGGACAGGAGTGGCTACACCTTC
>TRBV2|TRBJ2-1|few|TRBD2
CASRGIAGGRDEQFF
TGTGCCAGCAGGGGTATAGCGGGGGGGCGTGATGAGCAGTTCTTC
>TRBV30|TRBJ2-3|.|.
CAWSSQGTDTQYF
TGTGCCTGGAGCTCCCAGGGCACAGATACGCAGTATTTT
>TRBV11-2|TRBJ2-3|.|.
CASSPGPGNPTDTQYF
TGTGCCAGCAGCCCGGGGCCGGGGAACCCCACAGATACGCAGTATTTT
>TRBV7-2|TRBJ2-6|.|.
CASSLTASGANVLTF
TGTGCCAGCAGCTTGACAGCCTCTGGGGCCAACGTCCTGACTTTC
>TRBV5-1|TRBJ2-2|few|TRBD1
CASSSLLGQGATGELFF
TGCGCCAGCAGCTCGCTACTTGGACAGGGTGCCACCGGGGAGCTGTTTTTT
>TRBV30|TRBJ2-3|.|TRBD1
CAWSGTGGLTDTQYF
TGTGCCTGGAGCGGGACAGGGGGCCTCACAGATACGCAGTATTTT
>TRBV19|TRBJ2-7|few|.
CASSGRTTSSYEQYF
TGTGCCAGTAGTGGTCGGACTACAAGCTCCTACGAGCAGTACTTC
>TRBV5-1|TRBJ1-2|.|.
CASSLGRFHGYTF
TGCGCCAGCAGCTTGGGAAGGTTTCATGGCTACACCTTC
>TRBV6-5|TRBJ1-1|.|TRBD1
CATYQQGGTEAFF
TGTGCCACCTACCAACAGGGGGGGACTGAAGCTTTCTTT
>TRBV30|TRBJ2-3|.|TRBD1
CAAGQGRTDTQYF
TGTGCCGCCGGACAGGGAAGGACAGATACGCAGTATTTT
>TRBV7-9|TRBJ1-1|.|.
CASSLAGSTYTEAFF
TGTGCCAGCAGCTTAGCGGGGTCGACTTACACTGAAGCTTTCTTT
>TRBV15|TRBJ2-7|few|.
CATSRGERSYEQYF
TGTGCCACCAGCAGAGGGGAAAGGTCCTACGAGCAGTACTTC
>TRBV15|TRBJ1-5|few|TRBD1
CATSRDVLDRVDQPQHF
TGTGCCACCAGCAGAGATGTGCTGGACAGGGTAGATCAGCCCCAGCATTTT
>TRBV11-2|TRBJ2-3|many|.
CASSWGTGIGDTQYF
TGTGCCAGCAGCTGGGGAACAGGGATAGGAGATACGCAGTATTTT